This T cell receptor beta chain was recovered during a study of CD8 T cells in ankylosing spondylitis. Study-level results: A subset of motif variants has previously been described in the synovial fluid and blood of reactive arthritis. Reportedly, matched ankylosing spondylitis synovial fluid was significantly enriched for disease-linked clones. Seemingly characteristic of ankylosing spondylitis blood was a TCR beta motif consisting of under 10 highly homologous variants.

This clonotype was recorded many times. The target antigen is unknown. Libraries of TCR beta came from quantitative 5'-RACE with molecular barcodes. TCRdb re-analysed the 5' RACE reads in MiXCR, keeping a single row per CDR3 protein. The sample lists some 140,000 distinct CDR3 sequences; more than 9.5% were seen once. The junction had 5 bases not matched to a gene; V was cut back by 5 bases and J by 0 bases. The V gene's germline CDR1 is DFQATT and CDR2 SNEGSKA (reference sequence). CDR3 size: 14 residues. The specimen was blood, either unsorted or a sorted T cell fraction (not recorded which). The receptor was isolated from a female donor with ankylosing spondylitis or in good health (not recorded which). The chain joins TRBV20-1 to TRBJ1-1; 8 bases fit TRBD1. CDR3 sequence reads: CSASRQGMNTEAFF. The CDR3, as DNA: TGCAGTGCTTCAAGACAGGGGATGAACACTGAAGCTTTCTTT.